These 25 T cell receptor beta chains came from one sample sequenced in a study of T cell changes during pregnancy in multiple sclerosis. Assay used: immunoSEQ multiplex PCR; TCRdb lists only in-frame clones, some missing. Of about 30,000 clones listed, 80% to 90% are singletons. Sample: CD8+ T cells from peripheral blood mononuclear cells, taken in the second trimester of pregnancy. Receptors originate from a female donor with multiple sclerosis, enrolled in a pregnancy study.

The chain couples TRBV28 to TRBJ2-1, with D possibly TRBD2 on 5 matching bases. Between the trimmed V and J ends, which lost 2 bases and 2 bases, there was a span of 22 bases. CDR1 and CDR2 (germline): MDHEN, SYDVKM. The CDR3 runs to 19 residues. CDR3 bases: TGTGCCAGCAGTTTACCCGGAGGACGAGCCCATACCCCCTACAATGAGCAGTTCTTC. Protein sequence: CASSLPGGRAHTPYNEQFF.

CDR3 bases: TGTGCCAGCACCCGGACAGGCAGCAACACCGGGGAGCTGTTTTTT. Protein product: CASTRTGSNTGELFF. V usage is TRBV28 and J usage is TRBJ2-2, with 7 positions matching TRBD1. V was clipped by 7 bases and J by 2 bases; unmatched bases: 7. The CDR3 contains 15 residues. Germline CDR1 is MDHEN and CDR2 is SYDVKM.

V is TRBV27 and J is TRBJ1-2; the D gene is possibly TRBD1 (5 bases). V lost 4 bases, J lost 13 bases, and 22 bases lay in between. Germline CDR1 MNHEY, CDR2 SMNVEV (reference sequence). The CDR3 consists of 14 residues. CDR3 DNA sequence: TGTGCCAGCAGTTCCCCTCCTTATACAGGTTTCTTCACCTTC. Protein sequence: CASSSPPYTGFFTF.

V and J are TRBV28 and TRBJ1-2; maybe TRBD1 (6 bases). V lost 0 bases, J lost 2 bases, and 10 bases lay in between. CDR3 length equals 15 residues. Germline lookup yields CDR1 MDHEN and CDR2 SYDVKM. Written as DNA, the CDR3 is TGTGCCAGCAGTTTATGGGACAGCGAGAACTATGGCTACACCTTC. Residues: CASSLWDSENYGYTF.

The CDR3, as DNA: TGTGCCAGTAGTATGGACAGGGGGCGTCGCTATGGCTACACCTTC. Residues: CASSMDRGRRYGYTF. The chain combines TRBV19 with TRBJ1-2; TRBD1 aligns across 11 bases. The CDR3 runs 15 residues. CDR1 is LNHDA, CDR2 SQIVND, per germline (reference sequence). After removal of 3 bases from V and 4 bases from J, the junction contained 4 bases not matched to a gene.

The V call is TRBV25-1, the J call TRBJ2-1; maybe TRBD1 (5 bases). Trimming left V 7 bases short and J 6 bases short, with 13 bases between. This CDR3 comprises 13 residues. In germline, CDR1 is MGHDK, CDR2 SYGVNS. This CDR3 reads CASTGILGNEQFF. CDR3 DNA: TGTGCCAGCACAGGGATACTGGGCAATGAGCAGTTCTTC.

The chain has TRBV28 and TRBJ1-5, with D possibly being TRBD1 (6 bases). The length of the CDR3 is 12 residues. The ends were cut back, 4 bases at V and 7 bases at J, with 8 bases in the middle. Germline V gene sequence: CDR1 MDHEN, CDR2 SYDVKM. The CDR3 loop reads CASSSDSQPQHF. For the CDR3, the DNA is TGTGCCAGCAGTTCGGACAGCCAGCCCCAGCATTTT.

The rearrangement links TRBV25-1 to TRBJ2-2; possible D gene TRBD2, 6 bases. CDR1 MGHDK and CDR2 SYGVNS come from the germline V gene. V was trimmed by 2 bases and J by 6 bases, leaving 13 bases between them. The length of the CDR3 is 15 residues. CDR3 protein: CASSEKEGHAGELFF. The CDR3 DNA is TGTGCCAGCAGTGAAAAGGAGGGGCACGCCGGGGAGCTGTTTTTT.

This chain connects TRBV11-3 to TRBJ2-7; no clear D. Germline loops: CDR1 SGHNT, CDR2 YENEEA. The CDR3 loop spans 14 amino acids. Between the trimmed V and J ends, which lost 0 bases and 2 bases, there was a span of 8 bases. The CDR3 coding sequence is TGTGCCAGCAGCTTAGAGGCCAGTACCTACGAGCAGTACTTC. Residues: CASSLEASTYEQYF.

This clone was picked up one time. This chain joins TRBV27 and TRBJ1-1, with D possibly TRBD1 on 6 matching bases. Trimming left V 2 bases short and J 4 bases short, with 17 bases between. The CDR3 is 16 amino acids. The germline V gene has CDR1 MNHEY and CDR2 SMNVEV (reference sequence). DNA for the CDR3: TGTGCCAGCAGTTTACTGCCGGGACACCTAGCCACTGAAGCTTTCTTT. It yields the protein CASSLLPGHLATEAFF.

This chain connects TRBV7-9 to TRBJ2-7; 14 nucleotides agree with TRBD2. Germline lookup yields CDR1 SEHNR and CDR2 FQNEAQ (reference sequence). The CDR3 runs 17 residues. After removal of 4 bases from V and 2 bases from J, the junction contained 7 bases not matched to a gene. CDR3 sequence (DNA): TGTGCCAGCAGCTCGACTAGCGGGGGGGTTTTCCCCTACGAGCAGTACTTC. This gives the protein CASSSTSGGVFPYEQYF. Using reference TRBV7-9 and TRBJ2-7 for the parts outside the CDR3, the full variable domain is DTGVSQNPRHKITKRGQNVTFRCDPISEHNRLYWYRQTLGQGPEFLTYFQNEAQLEKSRLLSDRFSAERPKGSFSTLEIQRTEQGDSAMYLCASSSTSGGVFPYEQYFGPGTRLTVT.

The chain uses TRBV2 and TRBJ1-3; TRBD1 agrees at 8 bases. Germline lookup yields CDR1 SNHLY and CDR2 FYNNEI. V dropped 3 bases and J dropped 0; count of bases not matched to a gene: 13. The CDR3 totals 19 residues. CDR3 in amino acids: CASSEGPGGRIFSGNTIYF. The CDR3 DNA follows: TGTGCCAGCAGTGAGGGGCCAGGGGGCCGAATATTCTCTGGAAACACCATATATTTT.

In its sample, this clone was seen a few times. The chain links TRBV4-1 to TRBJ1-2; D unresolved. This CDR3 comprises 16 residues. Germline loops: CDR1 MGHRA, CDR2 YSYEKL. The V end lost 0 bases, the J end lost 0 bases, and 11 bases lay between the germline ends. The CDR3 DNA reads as TGCGCCAGCAGCCAAGATTCGAGCATGACTAACTATGGCTACACCTTC. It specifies CASSQDSSMTNYGYTF.

The CDR3 is CASSLEWTGGSSPLHF. The CDR3 coding sequence is TGTGCCAGCAGCTTGGAATGGACAGGGGGCAGTTCACCCCTCCACTTT. J is TRBJ1-6 and V is TRBV5-4; 11 nucleotides agree with TRBD1. The CDR3 length is 16 residues. The trim removed 0 bases at V and 9 bases at J, leaving 5 bases unmatched. From germline, CDR1 is SGHNT and CDR2 YYREEE (reference sequence).

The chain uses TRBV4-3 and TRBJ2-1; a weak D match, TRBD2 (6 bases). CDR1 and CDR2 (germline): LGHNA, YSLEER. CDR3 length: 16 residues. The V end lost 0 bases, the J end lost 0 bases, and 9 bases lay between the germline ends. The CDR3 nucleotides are TGCGCCAGCAGCCAAGATATCGGGGGCTCCTACAATGAGCAGTTCTTC. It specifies CASSQDIGGSYNEQFF.

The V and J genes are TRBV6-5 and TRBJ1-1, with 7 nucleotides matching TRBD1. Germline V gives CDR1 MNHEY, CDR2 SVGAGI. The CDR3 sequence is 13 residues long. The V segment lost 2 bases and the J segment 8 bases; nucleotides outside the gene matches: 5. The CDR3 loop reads CASSYPMTGEAFF. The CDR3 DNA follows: TGTGCCAGCAGTTACCCTATGACAGGGGAAGCTTTCTTT.

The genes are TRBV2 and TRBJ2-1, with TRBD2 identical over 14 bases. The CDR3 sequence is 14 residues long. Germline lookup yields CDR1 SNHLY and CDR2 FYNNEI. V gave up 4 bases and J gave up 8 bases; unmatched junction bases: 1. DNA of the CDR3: TGTGCCAGCAGTGGACTAGCGGGGGGGGATGAGCAGTTCTTC. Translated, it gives CASSGLAGGDEQFF.

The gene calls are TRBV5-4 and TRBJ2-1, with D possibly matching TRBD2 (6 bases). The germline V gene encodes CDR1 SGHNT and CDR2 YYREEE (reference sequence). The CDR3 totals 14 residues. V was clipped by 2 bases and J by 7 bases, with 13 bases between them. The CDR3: CASSFPGALNEQFF. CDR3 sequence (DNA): TGTGCCAGCAGCTTTCCGGGAGCCCTTAATGAGCAGTTCTTC.

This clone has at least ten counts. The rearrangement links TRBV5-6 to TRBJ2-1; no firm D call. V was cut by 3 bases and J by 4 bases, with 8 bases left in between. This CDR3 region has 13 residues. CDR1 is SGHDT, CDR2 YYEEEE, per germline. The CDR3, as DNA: TGTGCCAGCAGCTGGCTAGGTTACAATGAGCAGTTCTTC. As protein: CASSWLGYNEQFF.

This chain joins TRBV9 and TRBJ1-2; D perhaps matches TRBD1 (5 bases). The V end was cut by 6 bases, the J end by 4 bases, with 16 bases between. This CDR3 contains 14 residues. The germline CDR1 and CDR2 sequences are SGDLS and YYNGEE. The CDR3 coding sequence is TGTGCCAGCACCTTAATCGGGGGGGGCTATGGCTACACCTTC. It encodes CASTLIGGGYGYTF.

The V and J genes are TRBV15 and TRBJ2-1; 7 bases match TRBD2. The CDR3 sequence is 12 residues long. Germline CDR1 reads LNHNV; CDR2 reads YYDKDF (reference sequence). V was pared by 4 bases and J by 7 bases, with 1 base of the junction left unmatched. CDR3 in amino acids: CATSTRENEQFF. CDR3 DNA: TGTGCCACCAGCACGCGGGAGAATGAGCAGTTCTTC.

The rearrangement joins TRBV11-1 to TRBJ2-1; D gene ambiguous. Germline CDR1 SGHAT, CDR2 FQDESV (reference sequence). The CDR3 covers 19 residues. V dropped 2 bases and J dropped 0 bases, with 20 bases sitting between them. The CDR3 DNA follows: TGTGCCAGCAGCTTAACGGGTCTAAGAGAAGAGAGCTCCTACAATGAGCAGTTCTTC. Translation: CASSLTGLREESSYNEQFF.

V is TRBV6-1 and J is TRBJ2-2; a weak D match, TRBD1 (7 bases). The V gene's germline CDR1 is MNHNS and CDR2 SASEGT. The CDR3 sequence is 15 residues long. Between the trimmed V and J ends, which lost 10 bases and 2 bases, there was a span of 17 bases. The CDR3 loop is CATEGGQTNTGELFF. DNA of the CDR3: TGTGCCACCGAGGGGGGACAGACCAACACCGGGGAGCTGTTTTTT.

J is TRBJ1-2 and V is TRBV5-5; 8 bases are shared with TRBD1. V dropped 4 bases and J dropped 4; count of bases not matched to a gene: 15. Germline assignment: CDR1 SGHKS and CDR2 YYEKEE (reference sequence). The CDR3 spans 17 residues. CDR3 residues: CASSHRSGTGSFYGYTF. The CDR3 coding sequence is TGTGCCAGCAGCCACCGATCTGGGACAGGATCTTTCTATGGCTACACCTTC. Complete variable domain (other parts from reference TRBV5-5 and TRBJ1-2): DAGVTQSPTHLIKTRGQQVTLRCSPISGHKSVSWYQQVLGQGPQFIFQYYEKEERGRGNFPDRFSARQFPNYSSELNVNALLLGDSALYLCASSHRSGTGSFYGYTFGSGTRLTVV.

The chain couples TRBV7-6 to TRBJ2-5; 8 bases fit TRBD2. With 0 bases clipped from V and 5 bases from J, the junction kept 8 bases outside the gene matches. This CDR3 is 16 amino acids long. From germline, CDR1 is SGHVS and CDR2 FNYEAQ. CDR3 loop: CASSLARTSFTETQYF. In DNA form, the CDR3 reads TGTGCCAGCAGCTTAGCCCGGACTAGCTTTACCGAGACCCAGTACTTC.